This section outlines one TCR beta chain sequence together with its context. This clone was observed once. The specificity of this receptor is unknown. Base qualities are not at hand, and no much larger clone is one base apart. These data are taken from a study of blood T cell repertoires in COVID-19 (TCRdb year 2020). Study-level background: Collaborator samples came from the United States, Italy and Spain and covered acute and convalescent phases of COVID-19. Where available, HLA class I and class II types were obtained from metadata supplied by the sample provider rather than from assay-based typing. The dataset comprised deeply sampled blood TCRbeta repertoires from subjects exposed to, actively infected with, or recovered from COVID-19. The repertoires were released in a freely available public database intended as a resource for research on the immune response to SARS-CoV-2. The prospective study material was composed of cDNA or gDNA derived from T cells, B-cell-depleted T cells, or PBMCs. The samples were drawn from two sources: the first 160 participants of the ongoing ImmuneRACE study, and 1,254 subjects contributed by 6 global collaborators. Sample metadata almost always included a de-identified subject ID, COVID-19 status, age in years and sex. Here is what the overall study found, with its caveats: The quantity of clinical and demographic metadata differed by source and by participant and was supplied without curation.

Trimming takes 3 bases off V and 1 base off J; junction bases not matched to a gene: 4. Taken from the germline V gene, the CDR1 and CDR2 loops are SGDLS and YYNGEE. Counted from cysteine to phenylalanine, this CDR3 has 16 amino acids. The kept DNA is CDR3 alone, 48 bases in frame from the first base. The collaborating institutions used their own protocols to collect whole blood in K2EDTA tubes. For TCRbeta analysis, collaborator samples were shipped as frozen whole blood, as isolated PBMCs, or as DNA extracted from either sample type. TCRbeta CDR3 regions were amplified from genomic DNA by means of the immunoSEQ Assay, a bias-controlled multiplex PCR. The paper's processing steps were these. Within the assay, amplification of reference gene primers was used to estimate how many nucleated cells each sample contained. Sequence reads were collapsed and filtered to measure the absolute abundance of every unique TCRbeta CDR3 rearrangement. For each sample, productive Simpson clonality was calculated by taking the square root of Simpson's diversity index across productive rearrangements. TCRdb re-hosts the immuneACCESS table, in-frame sequences only. Its copies lack some clones; in the studies checked, an unresolved V gene accounts for under half of them, and the cause for the rest is not known. That table gives V, J and clone size, and the DNA gave D and trimming. For this sample the table gives 29,000 or so clones, of which 80% to 90% were detected only once. The ten largest clones capture around a tenth of the sample.

The receptor comes from a human donor in a cohort sampled during active COVID-19. Source material: peripheral blood. Recombination connected TRBV9 to TRBJ2-3; TRBD2 lines up with 11 middle nucleotides. The CDR3 reads CASSDPLAGGTDTQYF. The DNA sequence follows: TGTGCCAGCAGCGATCCACTAGCGGGGGGCACAGATACGCAGTATTTT.